The entry below gives a single T cell receptor beta chain sequence along with its context. The target antigen is unknown. PCR amplification relied on 60 Vbeta primers (plus 13 Jbeta primers). Measured with immunoSEQ multiplex PCR; TCRdb has only the in-frame clones, and not every one. The sample holds fewer than 120,000 clones, around 83% seen once. This sample was taken from a study of cytomegalovirus exposure and HLA in healthy donors. The study, taken as a whole, reports: Donors belonging to an Asian-associated ancestry cluster reportedly showed fewer N-insertions in productive TCRs than the roughly 700-donor mean, according to what a later analysis found.

The CDR3 consists of 18 residues. Source material: PBMCs. The receptor was isolated from a woman aged 55-75 years in good health and CMV-seropositive. The chain uses TRBV21-1 and TRBJ2-3; the table's D call of TRBD1 was not tested on the DNA. TRBV21-1 is designated a pseudogene. The CDR3 nucleotides read TGTGCCAGCAGCAAAACCCACGGGACAGGGGACAGAATTAATACGCAGTATTTT. Translating gives CASSKTHGTGDRINTQYF.